This T cell receptor delta chain was captured by sequencing in a study of fetal and pediatric gammadelta thymocytes (dated by TCRdb to 2022 to 2024). For the study in its entirety: The bulk gammadelta thymocyte repertoires combined previously published and newly generated, unpublished data and were used to strengthen a single-cell study of gammadelta thymocyte development. The set of bulk gammadelta thymocyte repertoires included about 10 subjects in total: 3 fetal thymus donors and 7 pediatric thymus donors. Bulk gammadelta thymocyte repertoires combined previously published data (refs 27,28) with unpublished data. Bulk TCR repertoire data were included to raise the number of subjects and reinforce the CDR3 publicity analysis. Findings and caveats that apply to the study as a whole: Fetal gammadelta thymocyte repertoires were previously reported to be enriched for TRDV2, TRGV8 and TRGV9 usage, low N additions and public CDR3s compared with post-natal repertoires.

Relative to its sample, this clone is large (0.1 to 1%). There is no known antigen for this receptor. No qualities accompany the bases; no much larger clone lies one base away. Here V drops 0 bases and J drops 3 bases, and the junction holds 5 bases not matched to any gene. CDR1 and CDR2 (GEAIGNYY, EKD) derive from the germline V gene. Taken from cysteine to phenylalanine, the CDR3 has 18 residues. This entry keeps only the CDR3 DNA: 54 bases, framed from base 1. These reads were obtained on an Illumina MiSeq. On the authors' methods: To analyze publicity, the Vgamma9Vdelta2 and nonVgamma9Vdelta2 bulk CDR3 files from each subject were merged so that every subject had one combined repertoire. CDR3 publicity was given a score from 0 to 19 by checking each amino acid sequence across 9 single-cell datasets and around eleven bulk repertoires with base R and dplyr. TCRdb reprocessed the public data with the CATT caller; entries with the same nucleotide sequence were combined afterwards. These V and J calls are TCRdb output, not the study's own analysis. For this sample the table gives hundreds of delta-chain clones, of which around a third were detected only once. 15% to 20% of the sample comes from the top ten.

For staining, thymocytes received Zombie NIR viability dye along with antibodies against CD3 (UCHT1), TCRgammadelta (11F2), TCRVgamma9 (IMMU360) and TCRVdelta2 (IMMU389). Bulk TRD and TRG CDR3 repertoires were produced separately from sorted Vgamma9Vdelta2 and nonVgamma9Vdelta2 gammadelta thymocytes taken from human fetal and pediatric thymuses. Pediatric thymus tissue was collected in Belgium from children having cardiac surgery. The ages of the pediatric thymus donors in the study ranged between about 1 and 12 years. Thymic cell suspensions were prepared from fetal and post-natal thymuses as described previously. Vgamma9Vdelta2 thymocytes were sorted as cells that were CD3+ gammadeltaTCR+ Vgamma9+ Vdelta2+. A FACS Aria III cell sorter (BD Biosciences) was used for cell sorting.

The sequence is built from TRDV2 and TRDJ3, with 9 bases in between that match TRDD3. The source is a child who underwent cardiac surgery and was recorded as healthy. Sequenced material: Vgamma9Vdelta2 gamma-delta T cells from the thymus. The cell subset or site label, as the study defines it: sorted CD3+gammadeltaTCR+Vgamma9+Vdelta2+ thymocytes. The CDR3: CACDTVLGGYWDTRQMFF. The DNA sequence reads TGTGCCTGTGACACCGTGCTTGGGGGATACTGGGACACCCGACAGATGTTTTTC.